The TCR beta chain under discussion was sequenced for a study of T cells in Graves' hyperthyroidism and ophthalmopathy (dated by TCRdb to about 2019). At the level of the whole study: Peripheral blood samples were taken at the time of initial diagnosis, prior to any treatment. In addition, the study compared T-cell repertoires in thyroid tissue and in blood from six Graves' hyperthyroidism patients. To identify distinguishing TCR V-J signatures, a discovery cohort of around 100 patients was used, comprising 40 to 45 with Graves' ophthalmopathy and some 60 with stable Graves' hyperthyroidism. Following sampling, methimazole starting at 30 mg daily was given to hyperthyroidism patients, and high-dose intravenous methylprednisolone was given to ophthalmopathy patients. An independent validation cohort of 18 to 20 hyperthyroidism patients and 17 patients who later progressed to ophthalmopathy tested prospective prediction of ophthalmopathy. TCR Vbeta CDR3 sequencing of approximately 140 peripheral blood samples (43 ophthalmopathy, over 70 hyperthyroidism and roughly 17 progressor patients) is reported in the paper. The 90 or so discovery patients were randomly split 7:3 into training and test sets. What the work shows at the level of the full study, not this receptor alone: Most expanded thyroid clonotypes (frequency above 0.001) were also detected in blood, a finding suggesting that blood repertoires may reflect thyroid immune responses. In validation, the model predicted progression to ophthalmopathy a median of about 6 months before onset, with approximately 68% sensitivity and roughly 73% specificity. Sample size was not statistically predetermined, and investigators were not blinded to group allocation. A model built on a 13 V-J signature distinguished ophthalmopathy from stable hyperthyroidism, reaching approximately 89% sensitivity and under 84% specificity in cross-validation and 80%/75% in testing.

This clonotype came up many times. Its antigen remains undetermined. Base qualities are not at hand, and no much larger clone is one base apart. TCR beta CDR3 regions were amplified from RNA transcripts. A first-round RT-PCR of the TCR CDR3 used the HTBI primer set with the Qiagen OneStep RT-PCR kit. Libraries were constructed in a second round of multiplex PCR, after which size selection and purification were performed. The libraries were sequenced on an Illumina HiSeq2000 using paired-end 100 bp reads. In the authors' own workflow: SOAPnuke was used to process the raw data, with reads discarded if the reads contained adapters or uncalled bases, had a mean Phred below 15, or lacked an exact constant-primer or identifier match. High-quality paired reads were merged with COPE v1.2.5, and unique nucleotide sequences were defined as clonotypes. Clonotypes were aligned to IMGT TRBV, TRBD and TRBJ reference segments using MiTCR v1.1. Only V-J combinations with frequency above 0.0001, covering approximately 99% of repertoires, were analysed. A TCS score was defined as the ratio between F50 (clonal expansion) and ExV (chaos), using BLOSUM62-based TCRdist between CDR3 peptides within each V-J. Welch's t-statistics and random forest reduced some 510 V-J features to 10 to 15, which were used in a naive Bayes classifier (R e1071). TCRdb reran the public reads through fastp at Q25 and MiXCR, keeping productive beta chains. Every entry covers one CDR3 protein and lists the most common genes and DNA from its rows. The V and J calls were determined by TCRdb, not by the authors. This sample gives 400,000 to 550,000 distinct CDR3 sequences in total; 13% to 15% of them show up just once. Of the sample, 15% to 20% falls within the top ten clones.

A patient counted as having stable Graves' hyperthyroidism if no progression to ophthalmopathy occurred over 18 months of follow-up. The hyperthyroidism patients were between 18 and 65 years old and newly diagnosed, with a disease duration of less than 2 months. Exclusion was applied to patients with uncontrolled infections, other autoimmune diseases, pregnancy or lactation. Diagnoses were established on the basis of clinical symptoms, serum thyroxine and TRAb, thyroid ultrasound, and orbital computed tomography. PBMCs were separated from approximately 9.9 ml of fresh peripheral blood using Ficoll-Paque density gradient centrifugation. Total RNA was extracted with Trizol reagent, and quality was checked on an Agilent 2100 Bioanalyzer. This receptor was identified in a woman younger than 30 with Graves' hyperthyroidism. Sequenced sample: blood.

The CDR3 region: CASTDTSGAGQFF. The DNA sequence is TGTGCCAGTACCGATACTAGCGGGGCCGGGCAGTTCTTC. The chain joins TRBV19 to TRBJ2-1, and TRBD2 matches 10 of the central bases. V is cut back by 7 bases and J by 12 bases, with 9 bases in the junction unmatched. Taken from cysteine to phenylalanine, the CDR3 has 13 residues. Only the CDR3 part of the read is kept: 39 bases, read in frame from the first base. The germline V gene (reference sequence) provides CDR1 LNHDA and CDR2 SQIVND.